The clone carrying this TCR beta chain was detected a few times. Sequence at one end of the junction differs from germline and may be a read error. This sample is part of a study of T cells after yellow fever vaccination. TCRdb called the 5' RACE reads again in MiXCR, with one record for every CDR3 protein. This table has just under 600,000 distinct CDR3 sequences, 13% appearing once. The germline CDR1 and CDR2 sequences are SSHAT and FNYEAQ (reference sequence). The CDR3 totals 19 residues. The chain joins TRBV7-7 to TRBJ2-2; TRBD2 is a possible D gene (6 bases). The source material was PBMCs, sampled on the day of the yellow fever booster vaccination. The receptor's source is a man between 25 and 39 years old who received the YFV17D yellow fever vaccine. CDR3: CASSLLVTSGRRWIGELFF. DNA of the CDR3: TGTGCTAGCAGCTTATTGGTGACTAGTGGACGTCGGTGGATCGGGGAGCTGTTTTTT.